The clone carrying this TCR beta chain has ten or more counts. Antigen unknown. Synthesis of cDNA was carried out by template-switch 5'RACE. The reaction used 10-nucleotide random UMIs. MiXCR, applied by TCRdb to the 5' RACE reads, yields one record per CDR3 protein. The table includes around 100,000 distinct CDR3 sequences, about a tenth detected once. Time point meaning: longitudinal time-point 3. Unsorted libraries used 2 million PBMCs kept at -80 degrees C. These data belong to a study of neurological immune-mediated disorders. Study conclusions and caveats: TCR-beta repertoires seemed private in all groups, with no expanded CDR3 amino acid sequences shared.

V lost 2 bases, J lost 6 bases, and 2 bases stayed unmatched. This CDR3 has 13 residues. This sequence joins TRBV12-3 or TRBV12-4 and TRBJ2-7; 9 nucleotides agree with TRBD1. The sequence was collected from a female donor with HTLV-1-associated myelopathy (HAM/TSP). The sample was PBMCs. CDR3 loop: CASSLWDRAEQYF. DNA for the CDR3: TGTGCCAGCAGTTTATGGGACAGGGCCGAGCAGTACTTC.